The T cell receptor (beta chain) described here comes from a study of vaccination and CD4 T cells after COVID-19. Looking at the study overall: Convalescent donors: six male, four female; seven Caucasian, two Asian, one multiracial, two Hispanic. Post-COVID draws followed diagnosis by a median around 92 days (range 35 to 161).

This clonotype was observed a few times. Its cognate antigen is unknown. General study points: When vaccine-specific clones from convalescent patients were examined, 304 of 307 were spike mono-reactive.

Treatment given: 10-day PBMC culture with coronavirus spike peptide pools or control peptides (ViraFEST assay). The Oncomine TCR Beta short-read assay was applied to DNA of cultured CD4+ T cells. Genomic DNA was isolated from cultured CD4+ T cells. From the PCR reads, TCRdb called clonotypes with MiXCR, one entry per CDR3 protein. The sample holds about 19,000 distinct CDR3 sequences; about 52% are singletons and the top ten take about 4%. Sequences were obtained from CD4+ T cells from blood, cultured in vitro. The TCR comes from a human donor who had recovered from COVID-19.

The CDR3 DNA reads as TGTGCCAGCAGTGTACGGAGGGATCAGCCCCAGCATTTT. This gives the protein CASSVRRDQPQHF. V is TRBV2 and J is TRBJ1-5, with D uncertain. V shed 4 bases and J shed 5 bases, with 9 bases lying between them. Germline-derived CDR1 and CDR2 are SNHLY and FYNNEI. CDR3 length: 13 amino acids.